Given below is one T cell receptor beta chain in context. Its antigen is unknown. Sequenced by immunoSEQ multiplex PCR; TCRdb stores in-frame clones only, minus some. The repertoire holds 25,000 or so clones, roughly three quarters seen once, with roughly 6% in the top ten. The sample is drawn from a study of T cell clonotyping in hematopoietic cell transplantation. The germline V gene has CDR1 SGHRS and CDR2 YFSETQ. V lost 4 bases, J lost 6 bases, and 14 bases lay in between. CDR3 length equals 13 residues. Time point specified: recipient sample about 28 days before transplant, after cytoreduction. The study, taken as a whole, reports: Broader posttransplant TCR repertoire diversity was predicted by graft donor and pretransplant recipient Inverse Simpson Index values.

This chain connects TRBV5-1 to TRBJ2-7; tentative D call: TRBD2 (6 bases). The sequences come from peripheral blood mononuclear cells, collected before stem cell transplant. The TCR sequence derives from a man aged 45-65 years with myelodysplastic syndrome. Some clones in this sample may be carry-over from other donors' samples. The CDR3 coding sequence is TGCGCCAGCAGCCCCCATGGGGGGACCGAGCAGTACTTC. Residues: CASSPHGGTEQYF.